This T cell receptor (beta chain) emerged from a study of neurological immune-mediated disorders. Ten or more counts support this clonotype. Its specificity is unknown. cDNA synthesis was performed by 5'RACE with 10-nucleotide random UMIs. TCRdb re-analysed the 5' RACE reads in MiXCR, keeping a single row per CDR3 protein. The table lists roughly 70,000 distinct CDR3 sequences, less than 4% of them singletons. Study-wide results and caveats: Across subjects, no CDR3 amino acid sequence appeared in expanded clones of more than one subject, a finding that suggested private repertoires in all groups. The level of TCR clonal expansion was highest in patients with HTLV-1-associated myelopathy and lowest in multiple sclerosis, where it fell below the level seen in healthy controls.

Unsorted libraries were prepared from 2 million PBMCs that had been stored at -80 C. V lost 4 bases, J lost 3 bases, and 8 bases stayed unmatched. This CDR3 spans 17 amino acids. Germline loops: CDR1 MGHRA, CDR2 YSYEKL. The sample was PBMCs. The clonotype was recovered from a man aged 25-45 years with multiple sclerosis. The gene calls are TRBV4-1 and TRBJ2-2, with 10 bases that match TRBD2. The CDR3 DNA sequence: TGCGCCAGCAGCCGAGAGAGCGGGGGGGCCCACACCGGGGAGCTGTTTTTT. Protein product: CASSRESGGAHTGELFF.